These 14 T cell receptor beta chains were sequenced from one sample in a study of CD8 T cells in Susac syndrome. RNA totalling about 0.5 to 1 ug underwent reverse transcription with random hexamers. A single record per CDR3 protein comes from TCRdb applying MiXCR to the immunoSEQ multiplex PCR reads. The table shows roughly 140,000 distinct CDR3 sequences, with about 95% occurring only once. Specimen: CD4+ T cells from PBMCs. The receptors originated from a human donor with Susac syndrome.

CDR3 sequence: CASSLGRGLQETQYF. As DNA, the CDR3 is TGTGCCAGCAGCTTAGGCAGGGGTTTGCAAGAGACCCAGTACTTC. The V and J genes are TRBV13 and TRBJ2-5; D is possibly TRBD1 (6 bases). Germline values: CDR1 PRHDT, CDR2 FYEKMQ (reference sequence). The CDR3 sequence is 15 residues long. Deletions cut 0 bases from V and 2 bases from J, with 10 bases between.

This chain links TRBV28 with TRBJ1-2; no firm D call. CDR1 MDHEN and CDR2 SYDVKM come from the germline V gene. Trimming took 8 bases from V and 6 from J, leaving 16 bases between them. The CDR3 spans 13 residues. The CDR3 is CASVDPKLDGYTF. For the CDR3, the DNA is TGTGCCAGCGTTGACCCAAAACTCGATGGCTACACCTTC.

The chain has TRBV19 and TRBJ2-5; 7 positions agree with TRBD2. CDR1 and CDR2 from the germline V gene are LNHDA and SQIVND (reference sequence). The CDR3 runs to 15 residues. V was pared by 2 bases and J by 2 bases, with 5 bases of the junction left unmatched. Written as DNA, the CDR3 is TGTGCCAGTAGTATACGGAACGGGAGGCAAGAGACCCAGTACTTC. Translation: CASSIRNGRQETQYF.

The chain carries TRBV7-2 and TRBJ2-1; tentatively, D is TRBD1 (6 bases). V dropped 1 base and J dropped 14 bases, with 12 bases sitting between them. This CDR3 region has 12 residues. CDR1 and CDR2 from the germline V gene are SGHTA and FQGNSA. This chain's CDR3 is CASSLVLQGEFF. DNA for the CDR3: TGTGCCAGCAGCTTAGTGTTACAGGGCGAGTTCTTC.

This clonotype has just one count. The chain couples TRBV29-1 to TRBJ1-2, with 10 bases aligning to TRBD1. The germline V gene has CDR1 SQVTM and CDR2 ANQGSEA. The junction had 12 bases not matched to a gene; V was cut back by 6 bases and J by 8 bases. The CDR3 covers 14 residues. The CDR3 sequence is CSVADRGPLGGYTF. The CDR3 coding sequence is TGCAGCGTAGCTGACAGGGGGCCATTGGGCGGCTACACCTTC. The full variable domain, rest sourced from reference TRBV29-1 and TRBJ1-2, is SAVISQKPSRDICQRGTSLTIQCQVDSQVTMMFWYRQQPGQSLTLIATANQGSEATYESGFVIDKFPISRPNLTFSTLTVSNMSPEDSSIYLCSVADRGPLGGYTFGSGTRLTVV.

The CDR3 spells CATSFNHVGGQETQYF. The CDR3 DNA follows: TGTGCCACCAGTTTTAACCACGTCGGAGGGCAAGAGACCCAGTACTTC. The J gene is TRBJ2-5, the V gene TRBV15; TRBD2 might be the D (6 bases). The CDR3 runs 16 residues. Germline V lookup: CDR1 LNHNV, CDR2 YYDKDF (reference sequence). V was trimmed by 6 bases and J by 2 bases, leaving 19 bases between them.

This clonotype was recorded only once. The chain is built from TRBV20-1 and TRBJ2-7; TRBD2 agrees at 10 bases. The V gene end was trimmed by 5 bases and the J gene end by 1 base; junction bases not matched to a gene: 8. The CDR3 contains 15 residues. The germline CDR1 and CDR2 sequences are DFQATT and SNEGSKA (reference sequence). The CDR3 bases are TGCAGTGCTCTCCTAATGGGACTAGCGTCCTACGAGCAGTACTTC. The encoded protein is CSALLMGLASYEQYF.

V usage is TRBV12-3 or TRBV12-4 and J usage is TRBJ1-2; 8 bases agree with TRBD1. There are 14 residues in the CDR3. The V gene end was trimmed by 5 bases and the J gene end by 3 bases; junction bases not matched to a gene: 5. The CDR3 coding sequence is TGTGCCAGCAGTCCACAGGGGGTGGACTATGGCTACACCTTC. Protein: CASSPQGVDYGYTF.

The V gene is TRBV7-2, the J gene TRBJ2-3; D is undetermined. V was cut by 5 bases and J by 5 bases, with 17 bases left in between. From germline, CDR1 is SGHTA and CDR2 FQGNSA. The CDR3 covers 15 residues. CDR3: CASSLGDFGLDTQYF. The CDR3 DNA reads TGTGCCAGCAGCCTTGGGGATTTCGGGCTAGATACGCAGTATTTT.

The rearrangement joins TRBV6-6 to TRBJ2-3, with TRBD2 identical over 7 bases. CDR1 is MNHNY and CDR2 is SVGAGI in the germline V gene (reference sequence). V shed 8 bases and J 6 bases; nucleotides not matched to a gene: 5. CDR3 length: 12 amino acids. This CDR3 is CASGLVFDTQYF. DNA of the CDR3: TGTGCCAGCGGACTAGTTTTTGATACGCAGTATTTT.

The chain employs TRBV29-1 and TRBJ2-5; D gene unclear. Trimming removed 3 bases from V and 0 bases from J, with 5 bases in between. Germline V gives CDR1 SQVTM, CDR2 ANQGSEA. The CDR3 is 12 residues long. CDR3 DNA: TGCAGCGTTGAGACAAACCAAGAGACCCAGTACTTC. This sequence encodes CSVETNQETQYF.

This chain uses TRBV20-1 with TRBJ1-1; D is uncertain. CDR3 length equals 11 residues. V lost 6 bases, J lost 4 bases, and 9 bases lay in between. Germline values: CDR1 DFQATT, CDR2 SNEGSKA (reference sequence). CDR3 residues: CSASSPTEAFF. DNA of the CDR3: TGCAGTGCCTCTTCCCCCACTGAAGCTTTCTTT.

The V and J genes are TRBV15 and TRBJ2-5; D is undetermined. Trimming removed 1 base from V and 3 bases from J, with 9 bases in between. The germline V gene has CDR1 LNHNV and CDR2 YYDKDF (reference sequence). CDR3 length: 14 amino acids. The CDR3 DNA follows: TGTGCCACCAGCAGAGGGGCCATCAAAGAGACCCAGTACTTC. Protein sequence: CATSRGAIKETQYF.

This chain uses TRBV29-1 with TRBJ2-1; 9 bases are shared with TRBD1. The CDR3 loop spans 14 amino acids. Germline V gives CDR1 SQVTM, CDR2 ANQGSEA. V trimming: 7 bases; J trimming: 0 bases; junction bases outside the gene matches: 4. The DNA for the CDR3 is TGCAGCGGGAAGACAGGGGGCTCCTACAATGAGCAGTTCTTC. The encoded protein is CSGKTGGSYNEQFF.